The entry below describes one T cell receptor beta chain. What it recognizes is unknown. This record belongs to a study of cytomegalovirus exposure and HLA in healthy donors. Across the whole study: Early release data held about 92 million unique TCRs from HLA-typed donors.

Whole-study findings and limits: Sequencing likely produced, as an artifact, a cluster of highly shared sequence variants.

This CDR3 comprises 14 residues. CDR1 is LNHDA and CDR2 is SQIVND in the germline V gene (reference sequence). V shed 3 bases and J shed 3 bases, with 9 bases lying between them. The donors (healthy individuals) were bone marrow donors. This PCR relied on a set of 60 Vbeta primers and 13 Jbeta primers. The repertoire was sequenced with immunoSEQ multiplex PCR; TCRdb's copy has only in-frame clones and lacks some. Its table lists 85,000 or so clones. The source is a woman aged 30 to 39 in good health and CMV-seronegative. The specimen was PBMCs. The chain links TRBV19 to TRBJ1-3; perhaps TRBD1 as D (5 bases). The chain's CDR3 is CASSIARDGNTIYF. In DNA, the CDR3 is TGTGCCAGTAGTATCGCCAGGGATGGAAACACCATATATTTT.